This T cell receptor beta chain was observed in a study of CD8+CD57+ T cells in acquired aplastic anemia (dated by TCRdb to 2017 to 2018). Describing the broader study: Extracted DNA from sorted CD4+ and CD8+ cells averaged around 3.5 ug, ranging from about 0.2 to 30 ug. An average of around 10 million reads for CD4+ cells and 12 million or so reads for CD8+ cells was obtained from healthy donor samples. Study-wide conclusions, independent of this receptor: Around 28 CD8+ CDR3 sequences were found to be shared between patients and controls, but these sequences appeared to be highly expressed in patients and within the immunodominant clones of the patients. Between patients and healthy controls, no significant difference in CD8+ Simpson's diversity was found (P=0.060).

In this study, sorted CD4+ and CD8+ T cells from the blood of healthy subjects and of severe aplastic anemia patients had their TCR repertoires deep-sequenced. Ficoll-Paque density gradient centrifugation was used to isolate peripheral blood mononuclear cells. Before DNA extraction, CD4+ and CD8+ T cells were sorted with FACS or magnetic beads. Of note for this clonotype: Its specific antigen is unknown. It has no much larger one-base neighbor in the sample; base qualities were not kept.

CDR1 and CDR2, per the germline V gene, are SNHLY and FYNNEI. Trimming at the junction amounts to 8 bases on V and 1 base on J, and the germline ends lie 11 bases apart. Its CDR3 holds 13 amino acids, cysteine through phenylalanine. The CDR3 DNA has 39 bases and is translated from base 1. Profiling of TCR beta VDJ combinations and CDR3 sequences used genomic DNA as the template. TCR repertoire sequencing was run on an Illumina HiSeq 2000. The source study handled its data this way. TRBV/TRBJ rearrangement plots, CDR3 size and DJ length profiles, and Simpson's diversity index were used to assess repertoires. The most abundant DNA sequence in the deep sequencing data was defined as the immunodominant clone. CDR3 amino acid sequences were checked for sharing across subjects and were also compared against the VDJdb database and published repertoires. TCRdb redid the processing of the public reads, applying fastp at Q25 and MiXCR, and retained in-frame beta chains. Records with the same CDR3 protein are collapsed into one entry carrying the most frequent genes and DNA. TCRdb's processing, not the authors', yielded these V and J calls. In all, the sample holds about 110,000 distinct CDR3 sequences, and 40% to 60% of those were seen once. The ten largest clones add up to about a third of the sample.

Sequencing used sorted CD4+, CD8+, or CD8+CD57+ T cells (not recorded which) from PBMCs. The TCR was taken from a human donor in good health, serving as a control. The chain uses TRBV2 and TRBJ1-2; the best D guess is TRBD1, with 5 bases matching. The CDR3 protein: CASQGRLNYGYTF. In nucleotide form, the sequence is TGTGCCAGCCAGGGCAGGCTTAACTATGGCTACACCTTC. The CDR3 plus the reference TRBV2 and TRBJ1-2 genes for the other parts give the full variable domain: EPEVTQTPSHQVTQMGQEVILRCVPISNHLYFYWYRQILGQKVEFLVSFYNNEISEKSEIFDDQFSVERPDGSNFTLKIRSTKLEDSAMYFCASQGRLNYGYTFGSGTRLTVV.